Below, 19 T cell receptor beta chains from the same sample are listed, as sequenced in a study of spatial heterogeneity in lung cancer. TCRdb re-called the 5' RACE reads through MiXCR, storing one row per CDR3 protein. The sample gives over 85,000 distinct CDR3 sequences, approximately 19% of which show up once; about a fifth is in the top ten. Time point of the sample: blood at routine non-recurrence follow-up after resection. The sequenced sample was PBMCs, obtained at follow-up. The receptors originated from a male donor with early-stage non-small cell lung cancer.

CDR3 nucleotides: TGTGCCAGCAGAGACAGGGCTCATCAGCCCCAGCATTTT. Its translation: CASRDRAHQPQHF. This chain connects TRBV2 to TRBJ1-5; 7 bases agree with TRBD1. V gave up 6 bases and J gave up 5 bases; unmatched junction bases: 4. The CDR3 loop spans 13 amino acids. CDR1 and CDR2 from the germline V gene are SNHLY and FYNNEI.

This chain joins TRBV24-1 and TRBJ1-1; possible D gene TRBD1, 6 bases. The V and J ends lost 6 bases and 0 bases respectively, with 10 bases between them. The CDR3 consists of 14 residues. The germline V gene encodes CDR1 KGHDR and CDR2 SFDVKD. CDR3 region: CATSPGGLNTEAFF. The CDR3 DNA reads TGTGCCACCAGTCCGGGGGGCCTGAACACTGAAGCTTTCTTT.

The chain joins TRBV29-1 to TRBJ1-1; D is undetermined. The CDR3 extends over 13 amino acids. The V gene lost 3 bases and the J gene lost 3 bases, with 11 bases spanning the gap. Looked up from germline, CDR1 is SQVTM and CDR2 is ANQGSEA. Here the CDR3 reads CSVERQTYTEAFF. CDR3 nucleotide sequence: TGCAGCGTTGAGAGGCAGACCTACACTGAAGCTTTCTTT. Full variable domain (missing parts from reference TRBV29-1 and TRBJ1-1): SAVISQKPSRDICQRGTSLTIQCQVDSQVTMMFWYRQQPGQSLTLIATANQGSEATYESGFVIDKFPISRPNLTFSTLTVSNMSPEDSSIYLCSVERQTYTEAFFGQGTRLTVV.

The rearrangement uses TRBV2 and TRBJ2-2, with D perhaps matching TRBD2 (6 bases). V was shortened by 5 bases and J by 0 bases, with 13 bases between the two germline ends. Germline V gene lookup returns CDR1 SNHLY and CDR2 FYNNEI. CDR3 length: 16 residues. This chain's CDR3 is CASSWAGQANTGELFF. Here the CDR3 DNA reads TGTGCCAGCAGTTGGGCGGGGCAGGCGAACACCGGGGAGCTGTTTTTT.

In this sample, this clonotype turned up a few times. The V gene is TRBV11-2, the J gene TRBJ2-5, with TRBD1 matching 8 bases. This CDR3 region has 17 residues. Germline CDR1 and CDR2: SGHAT and FQNNGV. With 5 bases clipped from V and 5 bases from J, the junction kept 16 bases outside the gene matches. CDR3 amino acids: CASSLNYPPGGRETQYF. In nucleotides, the CDR3 is TGTGCCAGCAGCCTTAACTATCCCCCAGGGGGCCGGGAGACCCAGTACTTC.

This clonotype came up many times. In nucleotides, the CDR3 is TGTGCCATCAGTGAGCGACAGGGCCTTTCCTACAATGAGCAGTTCTTC. This codes for CAISERQGLSYNEQFF. The chain couples TRBV10-3 to TRBJ2-1; 7 positions agree with TRBD1. V shed 2 bases, J shed 1 base, and the junction held 5 bases outside the gene matches. This CDR3 has 16 amino acids. The V gene's germline CDR1 is ENHRY and CDR2 SYGVKD.

This clonotype turned up a few times. The chain links TRBV10-1 to TRBJ1-1; possibly TRBD1 for D (6 bases). The germline V gene encodes CDR1 WNHNN and CDR2 SYGVQD (reference sequence). This CDR3 spans 13 amino acids. V lost 6 bases and J lost 5, with 13 bases in between. CDR3 protein: CASRLDSRTEAFF. The CDR3 DNA is TGCGCCAGCAGGCTGGACAGCAGAACTGAAGCTTTCTTT.

A few counts support this clonotype. The CDR3 sequence is CASSIGLSDIAKNIQYF. In DNA, the CDR3 is TGTGCCAGTAGTATCGGTCTGTCAGATATAGCCAAAAACATTCAGTACTTC. The chain links TRBV19 to TRBJ2-4; D unclear. Between the trimmed V and J ends, which lost 3 bases and 0 bases, there was a span of 15 bases. The germline V gene encodes CDR1 LNHDA and CDR2 SQIVND (reference sequence). The CDR3 spans 17 residues. Full variable domain (remainder filled in from reference TRBV19 and TRBJ2-4): DGGITQSPKYLFRKEGQNVTLSCEQNLNHDAMYWYRQDPGQGLRLIYYSQIVNDFQKGDIAEGYSVSREKKESFPLTVTSAQKNPTAFYLCASSIGLSDIAKNIQYFGAGTRLSVL.

The gene calls are TRBV5-1 and TRBJ2-4; 8 positions match TRBD1. Unmatched junction bases numbered 11, after V lost 4 bases and J lost 5 bases. From germline, CDR1 is SGHRS and CDR2 YFSETQ. The CDR3 spans 16 residues. The CDR3 loop reads CASSPPQTGAQNIQYF. The CDR3 coding sequence is TGCGCCAGCAGCCCCCCGCAGACAGGGGCCCAAAACATTCAGTACTTC.

This clonotype was seen a few times. This chain links TRBV6-1 with TRBJ2-7; the D is unclear. The V and J ends lost 4 bases and 3 bases respectively, with 4 bases between them. Germline CDR1 reads MNHNS; CDR2 reads SASEGT. The CDR3 extends over 11 amino acids. The CDR3 protein is CASSGLYEQYV. CDR3 DNA: TGTGCCAGCAGTGGGCTCTACGAGCAGTACGTC.

The chain uses TRBV27 and TRBJ2-2; D is unclear. The CDR3 contains 17 residues. Germline-derived CDR1 and CDR2 are MNHEY and SMNVEV (reference sequence). V was cut by 0 bases and J by 0 bases, with 11 bases left in between. The CDR3 DNA is TGTGCCAGCAGTTTATCGTGGAGCAAAGCGAACACCGGGGAGCTGTTTTTT. Translating it yields CASSLSWSKANTGELFF.

The chain combines TRBV9 with TRBJ2-1; D ambiguous. The CDR3 is 15 amino acids. Germline values: CDR1 SGDLS, CDR2 YYNGEE. With 2 bases removed from V and 2 bases from J, the gap between germline ends came to 11 bases. The CDR3 here is CASSVDRAAYNEQFF. For the CDR3, the DNA is TGTGCCAGCAGCGTCGATCGGGCTGCCTACAATGAGCAGTTCTTC.

This clonotype was picked up many times. J is TRBJ2-1 and V is TRBV27, with 7 bases fitting TRBD1. Germline lookup yields CDR1 MNHEY and CDR2 SMNVEV (reference sequence). The CDR3 loop spans 13 amino acids. V trimming: 8 bases; J trimming: 3 bases; junction bases outside the gene matches: 4. CDR3 in amino acids: CASGNRGYNEQFF. The CDR3 DNA reads TGTGCCAGCGGGAACAGGGGCTACAATGAGCAGTTCTTC.

The rearrangement uses TRBV24-1 and TRBJ1-5; TRBD1 matches at 8 bases. V lost 3 bases, J lost 5 bases, and 2 bases stayed unmatched. This CDR3 has 14 amino acids. Germline CDR1 and CDR2: KGHDR and SFDVKD. DNA of the CDR3: TGTGCCACCAGTGATACAGGGGGGGATCAGCCCCAGCATTTT. It translates to CATSDTGGDQPQHF.

This clonotype showed up many times. The V and J genes are TRBV6-5 and TRBJ1-5, with D possibly matching TRBD1 (5 bases). Germline-derived CDR1 and CDR2 are MNHEY and SVGAGI. The CDR3 contains 13 residues. Trimming took 2 bases from V and 7 from J, leaving 9 bases between them. The CDR3 DNA is TGTGCCAGCAGTTACAGGGGAGGGCAGCCCCAGCATTTT. Protein sequence: CASSYRGGQPQHF.

The genes are TRBV9 and TRBJ2-3; D remains ambiguous. Trimming removed 0 bases at V and 2 bases at J, with 10 bases between. Germline CDR1 is SGDLS and CDR2 is YYNGEE. This CDR3 region has 15 residues. The CDR3 nucleotides are TGTGCCAGCAGCGTAGAAGGTGCCGTCACAGATACGCAGTATTTT. Translation: CASSVEGAVTDTQYF.

This clonotype has more than one count but fewer than ten. The genes are TRBV5-1 and TRBJ1-1; TRBD1 matches 7 bases. Germline V gene data show CDR1 as SGHRS and CDR2 as YFSETQ. The CDR3 runs to 14 residues. Trimming took 4 bases from V and 2 from J; bases not matched to a gene: 5. CDR3 DNA sequence: TGCGCCAGCAGCCCGGGACAGACTAACACTGAAGCTTTCTTT. Amino acid sequence: CASSPGQTNTEAFF.

The rearrangement uses TRBV19 and TRBJ2-1, with 9 positions matching TRBD2. V shed 6 bases, J shed 9 bases, and the junction held 12 bases outside the gene matches. The CDR3 is 15 amino acids. Germline values: CDR1 LNHDA, CDR2 SQIVND (reference sequence). In DNA form, the CDR3 reads TGTGCCAGTAGAGCGGTAGCGGGAGTTCAGGGTGAGCAGTTCTTC. This encodes CASRAVAGVQGEQFF.

The chain is built from TRBV9 and TRBJ2-7, with 8 bases aligning to TRBD1. The CDR3 extends over 13 amino acids. Germline V gene sequence: CDR1 SGDLS, CDR2 YYNGEE. The V and J ends lost 5 bases and 2 bases, in that order; junction bases with no gene match: 3. For the CDR3, the DNA is TGTGCCAGCAGTTCACAGGGGGCCTACGAGCAGTACTTC. As protein: CASSSQGAYEQYF.